These T cell receptor beta chains were read from a single sample in a study of shared clonotypes between healthy human individuals. Produced via immunoSEQ multiplex PCR; TCRdb's table is partial and in-frame only. The profile shows some 2.4 million clones, approximately 94% of them singletons. The sample was naive CD4+ T cells from PBMCs. The receptor set was obtained from a man aged 18 to 29 in good health. Some clones in this sample may be carry-over from other donors' samples. Both conserved end residues are trimmed from each CDR3. Fields, in order: CDR3 protein, V gene, J gene, clone size, CDR3 length. Rows give clone size only sometimes, using once, few, many, or a class for an expanded clone.

CDR3aa: ASSFSGATDTQY; v_gene: TRBV5-4; j_gene: TRBJ2-3; abundance: -; len: 12
CDR3aa: AIATTSQLNEQF; v_gene: TRBV28; j_gene: TRBJ2-1; abundance: -; len: 12
CDR3aa: ASSNVLGDTEAF; v_gene: TRBV13; j_gene: TRBJ1-1; abundance: -; len: 12
CDR3aa: ASSRAGATGELF; v_gene: TRBV7-2; j_gene: TRBJ2-2; abundance: once; len: 12
CDR3aa: ASSLRGSTSYEQY; v_gene: TRBV28; j_gene: TRBJ2-7; abundance: -; len: 13
CDR3aa: ASSLQTSNEQF; v_gene: TRBV7-2; j_gene: TRBJ2-1; abundance: -; len: 11
CDR3aa: ASSLGRQYNEQF; v_gene: TRBV5-1; j_gene: TRBJ2-1; abundance: once; len: 12
CDR3aa: ASSKGEVNEQF; v_gene: TRBV5-4; j_gene: TRBJ2-1; abundance: -; len: 11
CDR3aa: ASSMDRGPGEQF; v_gene: TRBV5-6; j_gene: TRBJ2-1; abundance: -; len: 12
CDR3aa: ASSLNGQSNEKLF; v_gene: TRBV7-9; j_gene: TRBJ1-4; abundance: -; len: 13
CDR3aa: AWRKADSYNEQF; v_gene: TRBV30; j_gene: TRBJ2-1; abundance: once; len: 12
CDR3aa: ASRFGGWTLRDTQY; v_gene: TRBV5-1; j_gene: TRBJ2-3; abundance: -; len: 14
CDR3aa: ASAQGSIQIYEQY; v_gene: TRBV28; j_gene: TRBJ2-7; abundance: -; len: 13
CDR3aa: AISEEPHLGYSGYT; v_gene: TRBV10-3; j_gene: TRBJ1-2; abundance: -; len: 14
CDR3aa: AISAWKDSHGNTIY; v_gene: TRBV10-3; j_gene: TRBJ1-3; abundance: once; len: 14
CDR3aa: ASRTSDTGELF; v_gene: TRBV6-5; j_gene: TRBJ2-2; abundance: -; len: 11
CDR3aa: ASSLGSGMNTGELF; v_gene: TRBV2; j_gene: TRBJ2-2; abundance: -; len: 14
CDR3aa: ASSLGGQGAEKLF; v_gene: TRBV7-9; j_gene: TRBJ1-4; abundance: -; len: 13
CDR3aa: ASSQVWAEQF; v_gene: TRBV7-9; j_gene: TRBJ2-1; abundance: -; len: 10
CDR3aa: ASSSQYEQY; v_gene: TRBV28; j_gene: TRBJ2-7; abundance: -; len: 9
CDR3aa: ASSLGPGATNEKLF; v_gene: TRBV28; j_gene: TRBJ1-4; abundance: -; len: 14
CDR3aa: ASSGAGTSGYEQY; v_gene: TRBV6-1; j_gene: TRBJ2-7; abundance: -; len: 13
CDR3aa: ASSLLLGAETQY; v_gene: TRBV7-6; j_gene: TRBJ2-5; abundance: once; len: 12
CDR3aa: ASSVARVGEQY; v_gene: TRBV9; j_gene: TRBJ2-7; abundance: -; len: 11